This record covers a single TCR beta chain. TCRdb's table, derived via immunoSEQ multiplex PCR, lists solely in-frame clones and lacks some. The repertoire holds about 160,000 clones, roughly 95% seen once, with just over 1% in the top ten. The CDR3 consists of 17 residues. Per germline, CDR1 ENHRY and CDR2 SYGVKD. The V and J ends lost 3 bases and 4 bases respectively, with 19 bases between them. This entry is derived from a study of control samples from healthy donors and cancer patients. This chain joins TRBV10-3 and TRBJ2-1; possibly TRBD2 for D (6 bases). The sequence was obtained from a woman aged 25-40 years in good health. Sequencing was carried out using blood. The CDR3 coding sequence is TGTGCCATCAGTGACAGGGAATCTAGCGTGTTGTACAATGAGCAGTTCTTC. Its translation is CAISDRESSVLYNEQFF.